This is a list of T cell receptor beta chains from one sample in a study of T cells in tumors after PD-1 blockade. Repertoires were generated with immunoSEQ multiplex PCR, while TCRdb's copy carries only in-frame clones and drops some. The sample includes around 60,000 clones, roughly 77% of them seen just once. Source: PBMCs, taken before anti-PD-1 treatment. All receptors come from a human donor with basal cell carcinoma. Both conserved end residues are part of each CDR3. Each record gives: J gene, V gene, D gene, clone size, CDR3 protein, CDR3 DNA. A D gene is named only where the DNA matches it firmly. The size field is filled for only some rows; it gives once, few, many or a size class.

J gene: TRBJ1-3
V gene: TRBV19
D gene: TRBD1
clone size: -
CDR3 protein: CASSVRPTGVGNTIYF
CDR3 DNA: TGTGCCAGTAGTGTTCGACCGACAGGGGTTGGAAACACCATATATTTT

J gene: TRBJ2-2
V gene: TRBV30
D gene: -
clone size: -
CDR3 protein: CAWIGGFAGELFF
CDR3 DNA: TGTGCCTGGATAGGGGGGTTCGCCGGGGAGCTGTTTTTT

J gene: TRBJ1-1
V gene: TRBV18
D gene: -
clone size: -
CDR3 protein: CASSLRANTEAFF
CDR3 DNA: TGTGCCAGCTCACTAAGAGCGAACACTGAAGCTTTCTTT

J gene: TRBJ2-1
V gene: TRBV5-1
D gene: TRBD2
clone size: -
CDR3 protein: CASGLAGGKYNEQFF
CDR3 DNA: TGCGCCAGTGGATTAGCGGGGGGTAAATACAATGAGCAGTTCTTC

J gene: TRBJ2-1
V gene: TRBV6-4
D gene: TRBD2
clone size: few
CDR3 protein: CASSEGGGASYNEQFF
CDR3 DNA: TGTGCCAGCAGTGAAGGCGGGGGGGCCTCCTACAATGAGCAGTTCTTC

J gene: TRBJ2-3
V gene: TRBV9
D gene: TRBD2
clone size: -
CDR3 protein: CASSSQWGGYTDTQYF
CDR3 DNA: TGTGCCAGCAGCTCCCAGTGGGGGGGTTACACAGATACGCAGTATTTT

J gene: TRBJ2-5
V gene: TRBV3-1/TRBV3-2
D gene: TRBD2
clone size: -
CDR3 protein: CASSQDGLAGETQYF
CDR3 DNA: TGTGCCAGCAGCCAAGATGGGCTAGCGGGGGAGACCCAGTACTTC

J gene: TRBJ1-1
V gene: TRBV5-4
D gene: -
clone size: -
CDR3 protein: CAAGPESTEAFF
CDR3 DNA: TGTGCCGCTGGCCCGGAGAGCACTGAAGCTTTCTTT

J gene: TRBJ2-7
V gene: TRBV5-1
D gene: TRBD1
clone size: -
CDR3 protein: CASRPSEQGAYEQYF
CDR3 DNA: TGCGCCAGCAGACCTTCCGAACAGGGGGCCTACGAGCAGTACTTC

J gene: TRBJ1-5
V gene: TRBV19
D gene: TRBD1
clone size: few
CDR3 protein: CASSSTGGQPQHF
CDR3 DNA: TGTGCCAGTAGTAGTACAGGGGGCCAGCCCCAGCATTTT

J gene: TRBJ2-2
V gene: TRBV2
D gene: TRBD1
clone size: few
CDR3 protein: CASSVRTGPTGELFF
CDR3 DNA: TGTGCCAGCAGTGTCCGGACAGGGCCAACCGGGGAGCTGTTTTTT

J gene: TRBJ1-5
V gene: TRBV6-1
D gene: TRBD1
clone size: -
CDR3 protein: CASSEGQGADPQHF
CDR3 DNA: TGTGCCAGCAGTGAGGGACAGGGGGCTGATCCCCAGCATTTT

J gene: TRBJ1-1
V gene: TRBV14
D gene: -
clone size: -
CDR3 protein: CASSLGPNTEAFF
CDR3 DNA: TGTGCCAGCAGCCTCGGGCCGAACACTGAAGCTTTCTTT

J gene: TRBJ2-1
V gene: TRBV4-2
D gene: TRBD2
clone size: -
CDR3 protein: CASSPTLAGEYNEQFF
CDR3 DNA: TGTGCCAGCAGCCCTACACTAGCGGGGGAGTACAATGAGCAGTTCTTC

J gene: TRBJ1-3
V gene: TRBV5-1
D gene: TRBD1
clone size: few
CDR3 protein: CASSGGQGGNTIYF
CDR3 DNA: TGCGCCAGCAGCGGGGGACAGGGTGGAAACACCATATATTTT

J gene: TRBJ2-1
V gene: TRBV30
D gene: -
clone size: -
CDR3 protein: CAWTFLGGSSYNEQFF
CDR3 DNA: TGTGCCTGGACGTTCCTTGGGGGCTCCTCCTACAATGAGCAGTTCTTC

J gene: TRBJ2-3
V gene: TRBV14
D gene: TRBD1
clone size: -
CDR3 protein: CASSQERTGRDTQYF
CDR3 DNA: TGTGCCAGCAGCCAAGAGAGGACAGGGCGAGATACGCAGTATTTT

J gene: TRBJ1-6
V gene: TRBV7-3
D gene: -
clone size: -
CDR3 protein: CASSQGIGSPLHF
CDR3 DNA: TGTGCCAGCAGCCAGGGGATCGGTTCACCCCTCCACTTT

J gene: TRBJ2-7
V gene: TRBV3-1/TRBV3-2
D gene: -
clone size: -
CDR3 protein: CASSQVDGMGQYF
CDR3 DNA: TGTGCCAGCAGCCAAGTGGATGGTATGGGGCAGTACTTC

J gene: TRBJ2-7
V gene: TRBV2
D gene: -
clone size: -
CDR3 protein: CASSESGNVHEQYF
CDR3 DNA: TGTGCCAGCAGTGAATCTGGGAACGTCCACGAGCAGTACTTC

J gene: TRBJ2-1
V gene: TRBV5-6
D gene: -
clone size: -
CDR3 protein: CASPPGESYNEQFF
CDR3 DNA: TGTGCCAGTCCCCCGGGGGAATCCTACAATGAGCAGTTCTTC

J gene: TRBJ1-1
V gene: TRBV9
D gene: -
clone size: -
CDR3 protein: CASSAPRPPRRAFF
CDR3 DNA: TGTGCCAGCAGCGCGCCGCGACCGCCAAGAAGAGCTTTCTTT

J gene: TRBJ2-1
V gene: TRBV12-5
D gene: -
clone size: -
CDR3 protein: CASGSGASLYNEQFF
CDR3 DNA: TGTGCTAGTGGCTCGGGGGCTAGCCTCTACAATGAGCAGTTCTTC

J gene: TRBJ1-3
V gene: TRBV19
D gene: -
clone size: -
CDR3 protein: CASGSTGPGFPGAMYF
CDR3 DNA: TGTGCCAGTGGATCAACGGGGCCAGGGTTCCCCGGGGCCATGTATTTT

J gene: TRBJ2-7
V gene: TRBV11-3
D gene: -
clone size: -
CDR3 protein: CASSLRRPYEQYF
CDR3 DNA: TGTGCCAGCAGCTTAAGACGCCCCTACGAGCAGTACTTC